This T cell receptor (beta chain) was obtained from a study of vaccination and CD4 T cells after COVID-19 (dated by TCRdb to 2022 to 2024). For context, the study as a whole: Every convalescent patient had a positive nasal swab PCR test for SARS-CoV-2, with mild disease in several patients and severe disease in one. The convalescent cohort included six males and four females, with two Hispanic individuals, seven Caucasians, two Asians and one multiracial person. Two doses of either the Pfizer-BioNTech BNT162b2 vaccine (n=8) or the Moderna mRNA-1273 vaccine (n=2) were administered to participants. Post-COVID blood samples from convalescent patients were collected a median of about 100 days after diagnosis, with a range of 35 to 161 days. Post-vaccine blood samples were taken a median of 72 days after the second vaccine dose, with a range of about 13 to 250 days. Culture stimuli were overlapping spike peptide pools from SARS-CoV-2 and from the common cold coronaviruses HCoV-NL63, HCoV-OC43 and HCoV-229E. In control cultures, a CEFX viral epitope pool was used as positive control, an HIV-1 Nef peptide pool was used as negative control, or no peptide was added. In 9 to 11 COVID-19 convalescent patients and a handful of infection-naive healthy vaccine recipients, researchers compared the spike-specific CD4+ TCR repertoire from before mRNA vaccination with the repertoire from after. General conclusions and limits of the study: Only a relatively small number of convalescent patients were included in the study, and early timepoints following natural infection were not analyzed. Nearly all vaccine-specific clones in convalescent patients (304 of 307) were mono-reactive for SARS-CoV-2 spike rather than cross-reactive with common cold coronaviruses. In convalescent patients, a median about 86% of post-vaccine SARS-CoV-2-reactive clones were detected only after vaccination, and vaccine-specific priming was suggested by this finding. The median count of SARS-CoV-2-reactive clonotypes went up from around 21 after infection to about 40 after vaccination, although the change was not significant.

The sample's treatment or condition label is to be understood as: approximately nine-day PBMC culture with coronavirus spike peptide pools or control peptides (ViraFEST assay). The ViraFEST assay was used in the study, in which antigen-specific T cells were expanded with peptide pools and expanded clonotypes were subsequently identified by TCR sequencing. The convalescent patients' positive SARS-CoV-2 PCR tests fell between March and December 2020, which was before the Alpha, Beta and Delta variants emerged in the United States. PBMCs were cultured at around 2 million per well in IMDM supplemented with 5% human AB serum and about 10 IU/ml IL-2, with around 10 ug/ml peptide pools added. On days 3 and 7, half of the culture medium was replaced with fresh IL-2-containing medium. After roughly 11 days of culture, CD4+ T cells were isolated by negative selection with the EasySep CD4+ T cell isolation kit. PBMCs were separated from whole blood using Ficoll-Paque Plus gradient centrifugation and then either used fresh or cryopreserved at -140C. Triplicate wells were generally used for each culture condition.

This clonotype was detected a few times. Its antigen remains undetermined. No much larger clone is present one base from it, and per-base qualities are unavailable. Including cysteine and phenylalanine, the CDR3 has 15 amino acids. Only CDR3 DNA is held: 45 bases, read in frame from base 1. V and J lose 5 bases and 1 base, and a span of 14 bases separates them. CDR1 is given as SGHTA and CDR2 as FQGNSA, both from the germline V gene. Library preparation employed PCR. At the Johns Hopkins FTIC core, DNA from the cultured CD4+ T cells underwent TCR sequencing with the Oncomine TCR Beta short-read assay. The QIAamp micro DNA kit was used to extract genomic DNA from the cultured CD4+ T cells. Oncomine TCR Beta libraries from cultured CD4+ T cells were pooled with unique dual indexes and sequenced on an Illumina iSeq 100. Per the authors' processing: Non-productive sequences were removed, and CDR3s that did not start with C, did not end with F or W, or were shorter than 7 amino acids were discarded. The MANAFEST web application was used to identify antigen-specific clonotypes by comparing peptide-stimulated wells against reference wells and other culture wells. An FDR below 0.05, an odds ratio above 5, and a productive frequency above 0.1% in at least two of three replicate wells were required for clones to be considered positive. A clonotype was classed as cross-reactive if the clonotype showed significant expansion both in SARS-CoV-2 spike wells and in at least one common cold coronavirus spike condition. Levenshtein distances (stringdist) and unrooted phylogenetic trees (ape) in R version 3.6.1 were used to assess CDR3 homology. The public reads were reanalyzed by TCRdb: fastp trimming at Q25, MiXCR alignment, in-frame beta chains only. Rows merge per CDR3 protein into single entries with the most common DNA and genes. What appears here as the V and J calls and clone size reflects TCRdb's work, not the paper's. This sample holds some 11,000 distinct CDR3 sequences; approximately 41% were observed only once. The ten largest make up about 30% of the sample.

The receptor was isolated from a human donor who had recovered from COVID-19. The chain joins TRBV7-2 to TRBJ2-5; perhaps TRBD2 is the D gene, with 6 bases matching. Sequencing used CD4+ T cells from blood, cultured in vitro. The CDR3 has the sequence CASSPNGLPQETQYF. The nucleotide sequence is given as TGTGCCAGCAGCCCTAACGGACTACCCCAAGAGACCCAGTACTTC. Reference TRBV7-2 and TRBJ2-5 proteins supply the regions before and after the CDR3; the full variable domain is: GAGVSQSPSNKVTEKGKDVELRCDPISGHTALYWYRQSLGQGLEFLIYFQGNSAPDKSGLPSDRFSAERTGGSVSTLTIQRTQQEDSAVYLCASSPNGLPQETQYFGPGTRLLVL.